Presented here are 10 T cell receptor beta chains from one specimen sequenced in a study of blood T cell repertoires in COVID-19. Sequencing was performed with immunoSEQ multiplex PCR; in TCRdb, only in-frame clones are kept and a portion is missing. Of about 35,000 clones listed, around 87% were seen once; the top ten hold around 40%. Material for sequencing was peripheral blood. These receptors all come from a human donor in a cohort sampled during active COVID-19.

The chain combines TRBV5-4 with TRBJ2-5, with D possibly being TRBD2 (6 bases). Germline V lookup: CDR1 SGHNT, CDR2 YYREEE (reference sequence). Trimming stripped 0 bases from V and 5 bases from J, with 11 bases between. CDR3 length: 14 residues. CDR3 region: CASSLDGGRETQYF. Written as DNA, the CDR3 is TGTGCCAGCAGCTTGGACGGAGGGCGGGAGACCCAGTACTTC.

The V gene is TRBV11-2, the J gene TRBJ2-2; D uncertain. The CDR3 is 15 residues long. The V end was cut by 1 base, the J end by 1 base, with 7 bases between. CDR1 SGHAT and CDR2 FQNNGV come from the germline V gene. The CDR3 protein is CASSLVLGNTGELFF. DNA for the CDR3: TGTGCCAGCAGCTTAGTACTCGGGAACACCGGGGAGCTGTTTTTT.

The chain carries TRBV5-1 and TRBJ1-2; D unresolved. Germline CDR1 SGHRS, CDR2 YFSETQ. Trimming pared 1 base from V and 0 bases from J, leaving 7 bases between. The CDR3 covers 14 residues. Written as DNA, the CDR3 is TGCGCCAGCAGCTTGTTGCAGGCTAACTATGGCTACACCTTC. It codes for CASSLLQANYGYTF.

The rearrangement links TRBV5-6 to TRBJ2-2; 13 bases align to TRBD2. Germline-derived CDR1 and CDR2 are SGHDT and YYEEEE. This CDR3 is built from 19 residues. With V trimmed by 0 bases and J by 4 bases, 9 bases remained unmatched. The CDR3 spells CASSLVTQLAGGPTGELFF. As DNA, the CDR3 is TGTGCCAGCAGCTTGGTAACCCAACTAGCGGGGGGGCCCACCGGGGAGCTGTTTTTT. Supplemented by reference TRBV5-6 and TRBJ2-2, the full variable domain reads DAGVTQSPTHLIKTRGQQVTLRCSPKSGHDTVSWYQQALGQGPQFIFQYYEEEERQRGNFPDRFSGHQFPNYSSELNVNALLLGDSALYLCASSLVTQLAGGPTGELFFGEGSRLTVL.

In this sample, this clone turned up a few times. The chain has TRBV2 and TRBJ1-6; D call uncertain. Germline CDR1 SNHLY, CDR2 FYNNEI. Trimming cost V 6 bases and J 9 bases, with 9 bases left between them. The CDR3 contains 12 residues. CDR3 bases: TGTGCCAGCAGAGACGAGGGTTCACCCCTCCACTTT. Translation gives CASRDEGSPLHF.

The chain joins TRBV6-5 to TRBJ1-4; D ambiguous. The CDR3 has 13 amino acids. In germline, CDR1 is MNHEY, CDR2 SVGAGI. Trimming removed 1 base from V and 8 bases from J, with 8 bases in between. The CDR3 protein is CASSYWTGEKLFF. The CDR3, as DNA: TGTGCCAGCAGTTACTGGACGGGAGAAAAACTGTTTTTT.

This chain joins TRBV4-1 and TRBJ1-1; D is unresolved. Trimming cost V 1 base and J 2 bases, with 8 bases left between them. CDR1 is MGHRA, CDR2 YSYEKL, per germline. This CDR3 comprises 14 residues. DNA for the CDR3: TGCGCCAGCAGCCAAGGGAGCCGAAACACTGAAGCTTTCTTT. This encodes CASSQGSRNTEAFF.

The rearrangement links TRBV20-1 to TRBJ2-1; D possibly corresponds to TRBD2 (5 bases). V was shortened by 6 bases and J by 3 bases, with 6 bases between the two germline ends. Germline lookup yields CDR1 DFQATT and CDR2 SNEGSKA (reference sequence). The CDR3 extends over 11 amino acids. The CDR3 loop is CSARDYNEQFF. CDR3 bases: TGCAGTGCCCGGGACTACAATGAGCAGTTCTTC.

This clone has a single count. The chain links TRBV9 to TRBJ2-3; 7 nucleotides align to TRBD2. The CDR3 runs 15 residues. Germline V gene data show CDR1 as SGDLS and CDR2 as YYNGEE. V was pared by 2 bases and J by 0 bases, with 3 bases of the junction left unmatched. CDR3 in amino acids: CASSVAGVSTDTQYF. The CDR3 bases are TGTGCCAGCAGCGTTGCGGGAGTTAGCACAGATACGCAGTATTTT.

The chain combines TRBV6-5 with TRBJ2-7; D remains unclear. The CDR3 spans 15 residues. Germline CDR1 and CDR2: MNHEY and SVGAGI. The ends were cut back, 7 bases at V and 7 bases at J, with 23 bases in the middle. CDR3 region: CASTGLARHFSEQYF. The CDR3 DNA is TGTGCCAGCACCGGATTAGCACGGCATTTCTCGGAGCAGTACTTC.